The rows below give T cell receptor beta chains drawn from one sample of a study of OX40 agonist ivuxolimab in advanced cancers. Sequenced by immunoSEQ multiplex PCR; TCRdb stores in-frame clones only, minus some. The data contain approximately 82,000 clones, roughly 80% of them singletons. The specimen was CD4+ or CD8+ T cells sorted from blood, collected in a trial of the OX40 agonist ivuxolimab. The receptors come from an adult with an advanced solid tumor such as melanoma, head and neck, liver or kidney cancer. Both conserved end residues are part of each CDR3. A D gene is named only where the DNA matches it firmly. Some rows mark clone size as missing; the rest say once, few, many or name a class of expanded clone.

len: 18
abundance: .
j_gene: TRBJ2-1
d_gene: TRBD2
v_gene: TRBV7-6
CDR3nt: TGTGCCAGCAGCTTTGGCGACTCCGGGACTAGGAGAGGCAATGAGCAGTTCTTC
CDR3aa: CASSFGDSGTRRGNEQFF

len: 14
abundance: .
j_gene: TRBJ2-6
d_gene: .
v_gene: TRBV19
CDR3nt: TGTGCCAGTAGTGTGGAAACTGGGGCCAACGTCCTGACTTTC
CDR3aa: CASSVETGANVLTF

len: 15
abundance: .
j_gene: TRBJ1-5
d_gene: .
v_gene: TRBV7-2
CDR3nt: TGTGCCAGCAGCTTAGCGCTAGCTAGCAATCAGCCCCAGCATTTT
CDR3aa: CASSLALASNQPQHF

len: 16
abundance: .
j_gene: TRBJ2-5
d_gene: .
v_gene: TRBV7-6
CDR3nt: TGTGCCAGCAGCTTAGGTTCCCCAATCATCCAAGAGACCCAGTACTTC
CDR3aa: CASSLGSPIIQETQYF

len: 15
abundance: .
j_gene: TRBJ2-1
d_gene: .
v_gene: TRBV4-3
CDR3nt: TGCGCCAGCAGCGATTCACAGGGATTCCACGATGAGCAGTTCTTC
CDR3aa: CASSDSQGFHDEQFF

len: 15
abundance: .
j_gene: TRBJ1-2
d_gene: .
v_gene: TRBV5-1
CDR3nt: TGCGCCAGCAGCTTGGAGGGGTACAAGCCTTCTGGCTACACCTTC
CDR3aa: CASSLEGYKPSGYTF

len: 13
abundance: .
j_gene: TRBJ1-5
d_gene: .
v_gene: TRBV7-9
CDR3nt: TGTGCCAGCAGCCTACAAGATTATCAGCCCCAGCATTTT
CDR3aa: CASSLQDYQPQHF

len: 11
abundance: .
j_gene: TRBJ1-5
d_gene: .
v_gene: TRBV19
CDR3nt: TGTGCAGGACCCGGGGGCCAGCCCCAGCATTTT
CDR3aa: CAGPGGQPQHF

len: 14
abundance: .
j_gene: TRBJ2-7
d_gene: TRBD2
v_gene: TRBV2
CDR3nt: TGTGCCAGTAAGGAGCGGGGGATTTCCTACGAGCAGTACTTC
CDR3aa: CASKERGISYEQYF

len: 13
abundance: .
j_gene: TRBJ2-2
d_gene: .
v_gene: TRBV10-3
CDR3nt: TGTGCCACGCGGCAGGGGAATGACGGGGAGCTGTTTTTT
CDR3aa: CATRQGNDGELFF

len: 15
abundance: once
j_gene: TRBJ2-2
d_gene: TRBD2
v_gene: TRBV5-1
CDR3nt: TGCGCCAGCAGCCTCAGACTAGCGGGGGCCGGGGAGCTGTTTTTT
CDR3aa: CASSLRLAGAGELFF

len: 14
abundance: .
j_gene: TRBJ2-5
d_gene: TRBD1
v_gene: TRBV5-1
CDR3nt: TGCGCCAGCAGCCCTTGGACAGGCCAAGAGACCCAGTACTTC
CDR3aa: CASSPWTGQETQYF

len: 17
abundance: .
j_gene: TRBJ1-6
d_gene: TRBD1
v_gene: TRBV10-3
CDR3nt: TGTGCCATCAGTGAGTCTTCGGGACAGGGGGCGTCTTCACCCCTCCACTTT
CDR3aa: CAISESSGQGASSPLHF

len: 16
abundance: .
j_gene: TRBJ2-6
d_gene: TRBD2
v_gene: TRBV7-3
CDR3nt: TGTGCCAGCAGCTCGGACGGACTAGCTGGGGCCAACGTCCTGACTTTC
CDR3aa: CASSSDGLAGANVLTF

len: 14
abundance: .
j_gene: TRBJ2-5
d_gene: .
v_gene: TRBV6-5
CDR3nt: TGTGCCAGCAGTTACGGCAGGGGTGGCGAGACCCAGTACTTC
CDR3aa: CASSYGRGGETQYF

len: 17
abundance: few
j_gene: TRBJ2-4
d_gene: TRBD1
v_gene: TRBV5-6
CDR3nt: TGTGCCAGCAGCCCGCTTGGACAGGGGCTAGCCAAAAACATTCAGTACTTC
CDR3aa: CASSPLGQGLAKNIQYF